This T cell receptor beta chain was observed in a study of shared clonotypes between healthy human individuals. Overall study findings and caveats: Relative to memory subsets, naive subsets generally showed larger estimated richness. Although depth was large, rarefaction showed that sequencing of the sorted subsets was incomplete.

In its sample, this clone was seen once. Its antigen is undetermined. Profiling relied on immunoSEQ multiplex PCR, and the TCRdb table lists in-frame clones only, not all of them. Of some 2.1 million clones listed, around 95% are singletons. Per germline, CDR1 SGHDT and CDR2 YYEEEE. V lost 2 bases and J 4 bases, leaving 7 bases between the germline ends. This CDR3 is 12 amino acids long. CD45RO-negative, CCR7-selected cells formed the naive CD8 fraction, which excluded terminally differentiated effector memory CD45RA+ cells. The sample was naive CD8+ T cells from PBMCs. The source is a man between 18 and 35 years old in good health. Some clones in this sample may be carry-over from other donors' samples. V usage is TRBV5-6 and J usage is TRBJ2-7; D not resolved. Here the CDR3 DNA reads TGTGCCAGCAGCTTTGTGGGTTACGAGCAGTACTTC. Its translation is CASSFVGYEQYF.